The rows below give T cell receptor beta chains drawn from one sample of a study of T-cell memory formation after mild COVID-19. TCRdb independently ran MiXCR on the 5' RACE reads; one entry per CDR3 protein. Altogether about 200,000 distinct CDR3 sequences are present, around 9.1% being singletons, with the ten largest covering 3% to 4%. Specimen: PBMCs or a T cell subset sorted from them (not recorded which). These receptors were taken from a man aged 18 to 29 who had mild COVID-19 (a few samples of this study predate the infection). Cell type and time point are not known. The conserved cysteine and the conserved F or W are not part of the CDR3 here.

TRBJ2-5,TRBV20-1,SARGQAKETQY
TRBJ1-1,TRBV7-2,ASSPLRTEAF
TRBJ1-2,TRBV9,ASRDRGGYGYT
TRBJ2-2,TRBV4-1,ASSRAPGTANTGELF
TRBJ2-7,TRBV7-2,ASTLQRGEQY
TRBJ2-2,TRBV6-2/TRBV6-3,ASSYWSTGELF
TRBJ2-7,TRBV3-1,ASSQRTGTSRREQY
TRBJ1-5,TRBV10-3,AISPDSSNQPQH
TRBJ2-3,TRBV6-5,ASTASGGGSETQY
TRBJ1-3,TRBV20-1,SASSRVYTIY
TRBJ2-7,TRBV18,ASSPRQGYEQY
TRBJ2-2,TRBV18,ASSPLRETGELF
TRBJ2-3,TRBV5-1,ASSLALDTQY
TRBJ1-5,TRBV19,ASTRTGWGNQPQH
TRBJ2-1,TRBV5-1,ASSTDSSDEQF
TRBJ1-6,TRBV5-6,ASSLTQSSPLH
TRBJ2-2,TRBV7-6,ASSQGTGRTGELF
TRBJ2-7,TRBV30,AWTRGGGGHEQY
TRBJ1-4,TRBV7-2,ASSLGGTDEKLF
TRBJ2-1,TRBV5-1,ASSLELARYNEQF
TRBJ2-6,TRBV5-1,ASSPPFGGANVLT
TRBJ2-3,TRBV30,AWKAGDTQY
TRBJ2-2,TRBV5-1,ASILNDRRTGELF
TRBJ1-1,TRBV12-3/TRBV12-4,ASTYRGRTF
TRBJ2-1,TRBV29-1,SVEWSGRGSYNEQF
TRBJ1-6,TRBV4-2,ASSQLDRNSPLH
TRBJ2-5,TRBV18,ASSPGLNQETQY
TRBJ1-5,TRBV10-2,ASSEQRNQPQH
TRBJ2-5,TRBV6-5,ASSYGLAGETQY
TRBJ2-2,TRBV4-3,ASSQERPGLAGTGELF
TRBJ2-1,TRBV30,AWSAASLDEQF
TRBJ2-1,TRBV7-2,ASSVGLVNEQF
TRBJ1-2,TRBV6-5,ASSYSGQGFGYT
TRBJ2-1,TRBV7-9,ASSLYLAGIEQF
TRBJ2-7,TRBV6-5,ASSRTSGGARGYEQY
TRBJ2-2,TRBV24-1,ATSPLPGDTGELF
TRBJ1-3,TRBV4-2,ASSQTLQGFSGNTIY
TRBJ1-4,TRBV12-3/TRBV12-4,ASSSQVLSTNEKLF
TRBJ2-2,TRBV12-3/TRBV12-4,ASSLRQGWTGELF
TRBJ2-5,TRBV18,ASSPLSQETQY
TRBJ2-6,TRBV12-5,ASGLGHSGANVLT
TRBJ2-2,TRBV7-2,ASSRDFTGELF
TRBJ2-4,TRBV5-1,ASSLGTGGSRNIQY
TRBJ1-1,TRBV7-9,ASSLIQGAGEAF
TRBJ2-5,TRBV7-2,ASSLGARWFRKETQY
TRBJ2-2,TRBV18,ASSRHSTEHRGAVF
TRBJ1-1,TRBV18,ASSPAGQGLSEAF
TRBJ2-7,TRBV6-2/TRBV6-3,ASTNTPGLANEQY
TRBJ2-1,TRBV5-1,ASSYGLLSSYNEQF
TRBJ2-2,TRBV7-2,ASSLAAGGATGELF
TRBJ2-7,TRBV12-3/TRBV12-4,ASRRTGLAGEQY
TRBJ1-6,TRBV4-3,ASSQNYGTPLH
TRBJ1-2,TRBV6-5,ASSYSLVNVAGYT
TRBJ2-3,TRBV5-1,ASSEDSQTTDTQY
TRBJ2-3,TRBV5-1,ASGLAGGPRQDTQY